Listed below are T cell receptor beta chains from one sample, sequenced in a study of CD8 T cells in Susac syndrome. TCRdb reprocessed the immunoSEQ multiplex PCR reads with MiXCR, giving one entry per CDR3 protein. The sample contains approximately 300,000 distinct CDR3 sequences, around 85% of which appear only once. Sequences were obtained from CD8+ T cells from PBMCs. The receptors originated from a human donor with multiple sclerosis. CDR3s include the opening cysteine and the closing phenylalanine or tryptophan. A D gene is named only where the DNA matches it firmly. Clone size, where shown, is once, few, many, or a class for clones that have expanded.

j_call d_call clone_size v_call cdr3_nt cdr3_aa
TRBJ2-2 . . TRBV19 TGTGCCAGTAGTATAGAGTTGGTCCACGGGGAGCTGTTTTTT CASSIELVHGELFF
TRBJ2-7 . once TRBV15 TGTGCCACCAGCACGCATAGGGGGAGTACCTACGAGCAGTACTTC CATSTHRGSTYEQYF
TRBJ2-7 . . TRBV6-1 TGTGCCAGCAGTCCCGCGGCAATTGGAACAGGGTTGAGGGAGCAGTACTTC CASSPAAIGTGLREQYF
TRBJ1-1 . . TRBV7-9 TGTGCCAGCAGCTTAGCGGAAAGGATTGAAGCTTTCTTT CASSLAERIEAFF
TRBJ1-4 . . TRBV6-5 TGTGCCAGCAGTTACGGGCAGGGTGGTGAAAAACTGTTTTTT CASSYGQGGEKLFF
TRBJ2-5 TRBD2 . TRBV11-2 TGTGCCAGCAGCCGGGAGGTCCAAGAGACCCAGTACTTC CASSREVQETQYF
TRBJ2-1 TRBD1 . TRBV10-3 TGTGCCATCAGTGAGCTTCCCCAGGGGGCGCGGCGCTCGGAGCAGTTCTTC CAISELPQGARRSEQFF
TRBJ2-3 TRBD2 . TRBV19 TGTGCCAGTAGTATACGACTAGCGGATACGCAGTATTTT CASSIRLADTQYF
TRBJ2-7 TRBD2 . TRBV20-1 TGCAGTGCTAGATCCACTCGACTAGCGGATATCTACGAGCAGTACTTC CSARSTRLADIYEQYF
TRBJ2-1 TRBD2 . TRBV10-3 TGTGCCATAGGACTAGCGGGAGTTTACAATGAGCAGTTCTTC CAIGLAGVYNEQFF
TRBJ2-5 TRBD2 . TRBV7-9 TGTGCCAGCAGCTCCTCTAGCGGGAGGGCGGAAGAGACCCAGTACTTC CASSSSSGRAEETQYF
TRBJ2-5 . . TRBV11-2 TGTGCCAGCAGCTTAGGGCGCATTGAAGAGACCCAGTACTTC CASSLGRIEETQYF
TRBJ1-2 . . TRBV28 TGTGCCAGCAGTTTATTTTACAGTCTCTCGCCAGGCTACACCTTC CASSLFYSLSPGYTF
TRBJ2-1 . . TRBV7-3 TGTGCCAGCAGCTTAATGCGGAGCTCCTACAATGAGCAGTTCTTC CASSLMRSSYNEQFF
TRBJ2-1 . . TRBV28 TGTGCCAGCAGTTTATTGCGGAGGAATGAGCAGTTCTTC CASSLLRRNEQFF
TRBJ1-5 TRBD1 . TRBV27 TGTGCCAGCAGTTTATGGTCAGGGGGGCAGCCCCAGCATTTT CASSLWSGGQPQHF
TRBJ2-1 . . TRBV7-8 TGTGCCAGCAGCCCAGGGACCATCCCTTACAATGAGCAGTTCTTC CASSPGTIPYNEQFF
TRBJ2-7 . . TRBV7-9 TGTGCCAGCAGCTTAGTGGGCTGGTTCTACGAGCAGTACTTC CASSLVGWFYEQYF
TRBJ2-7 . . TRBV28 TGTGCCAGCAGTTTACGCGGGAACCCATACGAGCAGTACTTC CASSLRGNPYEQYF
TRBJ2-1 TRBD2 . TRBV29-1 TGCAGCGTTGAAGGAGGGGGGGGGCTAGCGGGAGCCATCTACAATGAGCAGTTCTTC CSVEGGGGLAGAIYNEQFF
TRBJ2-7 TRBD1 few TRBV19 TGTGCCAGTAGTATGACGGGACAGAGCTACGAGCAGTACTTC CASSMTGQSYEQYF
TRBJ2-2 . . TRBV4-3 TGCGCCAGCCACCCGGACCTTCACGCGGGGGAGCTGTTTTTT CASHPDLHAGELFF
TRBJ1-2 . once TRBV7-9 TGTGCCAGCAGCGTCGGGCTGCCCGGCTACACCTTC CASSVGLPGYTF
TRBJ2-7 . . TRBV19 TGTGCCAGTAGTATAGCCCTTAGCTACGAGCAGTACTTC CASSIALSYEQYF
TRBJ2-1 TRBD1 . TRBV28 TGTGCCAGCAGCTTGGACACCGGGACAGGTGCAAATGAGCAGTTCTTC CASSLDTGTGANEQFF
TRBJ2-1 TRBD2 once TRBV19 TGTGCCAGTAGTATATTTGGCGGGAGGGGGGATGAGCAGTTCTTC CASSIFGGRGDEQFF
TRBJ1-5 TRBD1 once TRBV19 TGTGCCAGTAGTTACTTGCCGGGACAGGGGGCTATATACGGCAATCAGCCCCAGCATTTT CASSYLPGQGAIYGNQPQHF
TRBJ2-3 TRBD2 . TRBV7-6 TGTGCCAGCAGCTTAGGGGCCGGGACTAGCGGCACAGATACGCAGTATTTT CASSLGAGTSGTDTQYF
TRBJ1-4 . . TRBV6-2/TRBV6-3 TGTGCCAGCAGTTCGATGGGCAGCCTTGCAACTAATGAAAAACTGTTTTTT CASSSMGSLATNEKLFF
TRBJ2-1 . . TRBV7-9 TGTGCCAGCACCCAGGTCGACTACAATGAGCAGTTCTTC CASTQVDYNEQFF
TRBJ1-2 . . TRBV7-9 TGTGCCAGCAGCTTACCTGACGGAAACTATGGCTACACCTTC CASSLPDGNYGYTF
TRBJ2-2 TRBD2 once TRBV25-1 TGTGCCAGCAAGGGTCTAGCGGGAGGGCCCGGGGAGCTGTTTTTT CASKGLAGGPGELFF
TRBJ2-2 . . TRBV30 TGTGCCTGGAGTTGCGGCGGTGGGGGCGGGGAGCTGTTTTTT CAWSCGGGGGELFF
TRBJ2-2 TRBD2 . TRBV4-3 TGCGCCAGCAGCCAAGATGCTAGCGGGAGTACCACCGGGGAGCTGTTTTTT CASSQDASGSTTGELFF
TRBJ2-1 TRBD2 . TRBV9 TGTGCCAGCAGCACCGGGACTAGCGGGAGACCCTACAATGAGCAGTTCTTC CASSTGTSGRPYNEQFF
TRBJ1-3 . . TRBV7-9 TGTGCCAGCAGCCAGGGGACGGTGGGCTGGAACACCATATATTTT CASSQGTVGWNTIYF
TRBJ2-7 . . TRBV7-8 TGTGCCAGCAGCTCTAGCGCTAACTCCTACGAGCAGTACTTC CASSSSANSYEQYF
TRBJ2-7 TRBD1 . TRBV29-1 TGCAGCGTTGAAGAGGGGACAGATGCCTACGAGCAGTACTTC CSVEEGTDAYEQYF
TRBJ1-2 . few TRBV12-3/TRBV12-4 TGTGCCAGCAGTTTACGCGAACAGGGTTACTATGGCTACACCTTC CASSLREQGYYGYTF
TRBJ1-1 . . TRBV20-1 TGCAGTGTCCAGGCGCCCCTGGGCACTGAAGCTTTCTTT CSVQAPLGTEAFF
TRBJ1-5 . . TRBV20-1 TGCAGTGCTAGTGAAAGCAATCAGCCCCAGCATTTT CSASESNQPQHF
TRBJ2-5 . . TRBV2 TGTGCCAGCAGTGACAGGGCGGAGGGTAACGCAGAGACCCAGTACTTC CASSDRAEGNAETQYF